This TCR beta chain was profiled in a study of blood T cell repertoires in COVID-19. Study as a whole: There were acute and convalescent COVID-19 samples, and they came from the United States, Italy and Spain. Sources were T cells, B-cell-depleted T cells, or PBMCs; the material itself was cDNA or gDNA.

This CDR3 is built from 16 residues. Germline-derived CDR1 and CDR2 are MDHEN and SYDVKM. The junction had 16 bases not matched to a gene; V was cut back by 10 bases and J by 4 bases. In the original analysis: How many nucleated cells were present was estimated from reference gene primer amplification. Generated by immunoSEQ multiplex PCR, the TCRdb table keeps only in-frame clones and is missing some. V and J calls and clone size are given by that table; D and trimming were obtained from the DNA. Altogether tens of thousands of clones are present, more than 80% being singletons, with the ten largest covering about 1.5%.

This chain links TRBV28 with TRBJ1-5; 7 bases agree with TRBD1. The specimen sequenced was peripheral blood. This clonotype originated in a man between 60 and 75 years old with acute or convalescent COVID-19. This CDR3 is CATRTNTRGRNQPQHF. CDR3 DNA sequence: TGTGCCACCCGTACAAACACCAGGGGGAGGAATCAGCCCCAGCATTTT.